The 16 T cell receptor beta chains below all came from one sample that was sequenced in a study of monozygotic twins with inflammatory bowel disease. From its re-call of the 5' RACE reads, TCRdb lists each CDR3 protein once, without DNA. Its clone listing holds 70,000 to 95,000 distinct CDR3 sequences. The sample consisted of blood. These TCRs come from a human donor with ulcerative colitis or Crohn's disease, or a healthy co-twin of an affected twin (not recorded which).

The chain has TRBV6-2 or TRBV6-3 and TRBJ2-5; as DNA is missing, the TRBD1 call by TCRdb cannot be tested. Germline loops: CDR1 MNHEY, CDR2 SVGEGT. The CDR3 is 13 residues long. CDR3 amino acids: CASSYFDSKTQYF.

The V and J genes are TRBV7-8 and TRBJ1-6; as DNA is missing, the TRBD1 call by TCRdb cannot be tested. This CDR3 has 16 residues. Germline values: CDR1 SGHVS, CDR2 FQNEAQ. The CDR3 region is CASSSGTGGYNSPLHF.

The V gene is TRBV6-5, the J gene TRBJ1-2. The CDR3 is 13 amino acids. CDR1 and CDR2 (germline): MNHEY, SVGAGI. The CDR3 loop reads CASSLNRRAGYTF.

The chain couples TRBV7-2 to TRBJ2-1; TCRdb picks TRBD2, but there is no DNA to check that call. This CDR3 contains 15 residues. Germline-derived CDR1 and CDR2 are SGHTA and FQGNSA. CDR3 region: CASSLGSGGYNEQFF.

This chain's CDR3 is CSFSANYGYTF. The V call is TRBV29-1, the J call TRBJ1-2. The V gene's germline CDR1 is SQVTM and CDR2 ANQGSEA. There are 11 residues in the CDR3.

The rearrangement uses TRBV10-3 and TRBJ1-2; TCRdb returns TRBD1, unconfirmable since there is no DNA. The CDR3 length is 15 residues. Germline V gene lookup returns CDR1 ENHRY and CDR2 SYGVKD. CDR3 sequence: CAIPGQGTSDYGYTF.

CDR3: CASSFRLAGAGEQFF. V is TRBV11-2 and J is TRBJ2-1; TCRdb gives TRBD2 as the D gene, but with no DNA this cannot be confirmed. The germline gives CDR1 SGHAT, CDR2 FQNNGV. The CDR3 is 15 amino acids.

The chain joins TRBV29-1 to TRBJ1-5. Germline V CDR1 and CDR2: SQVTM, ANQGSEA. The CDR3 length is 12 residues. CDR3 loop: CSVSDPNQPQHF.

The J gene is TRBJ1-5, the V gene TRBV20-1; TCRdb's assignment of TRBD1 cannot be checked, as there is no DNA. The V gene's germline CDR1 is DFQATT and CDR2 SNEGSKA (reference sequence). This CDR3 has 16 residues. This chain's CDR3 is CSASARTGQWNQPQHF.

The chain couples TRBV5-6 to TRBJ2-6; the D call from TCRdb, TRBD1, cannot be confirmed without DNA. The CDR3 is 12 amino acids. The germline gives CDR1 SGHDT, CDR2 YYEEEE. CDR3: CASSPTGKVLTF.

J is TRBJ1-2 and V is TRBV11-3; with no DNA, the TCRdb D assignment of TRBD1 cannot be verified. CDR3 length equals 16 residues. Germline V CDR1 and CDR2: SGHNT, YENEEA. This CDR3 reads CASSGPGQGVNYGYTF.

This chain joins TRBV7-8 and TRBJ1-4; TCRdb proposes TRBD1, but this gene call is untestable without DNA. The CDR3 runs 17 residues. CDR1 SGHVS and CDR2 FQNEAQ come from the germline V gene. The CDR3 protein is CASSSGQGSRLGEKLFF.

The chain employs TRBV14 and TRBJ2-7. This CDR3 has 11 residues. In germline, CDR1 is SGHDN, CDR2 FVKESK. The chain's CDR3 is CASSQTYEQYF.

The chain couples TRBV21-1 to TRBJ2-7; TCRdb's D call, TRBD1, is unchecked because there is no DNA. TRBV21-1 is a known pseudogene. The CDR3 has 15 residues. The CDR3 sequence: CASSKRDSAVYEQYF.

The chain's CDR3 is CASSFGREAFF. The chain combines TRBV5-1 with TRBJ1-1. Looked up from germline, CDR1 is SGHRS and CDR2 is YFSETQ. The CDR3 has 11 residues.

V is TRBV12-3 or TRBV12-4 and J is TRBJ1-2; the TCRdb call, TRBD1, lacks DNA for checking. The CDR3 loop spans 11 amino acids. The CDR3 loop is CASLGVDGYTF.